This T cell receptor beta chain originates from a study of PD-1 blockade in classical Hodgkin lymphoma. Notes on the study in general: With CD4+ cells, TCR diversity rose significantly by C4D1, but not with CD8+ cells. Why the repertoires differ is still unclear, perhaps disease activity or prior therapy. Patients excluded were those beginning nivolumab under 1 year after ASCT. Baseline diversity was lower in partial responders and progressors than complete responders.

Time point defined: cycle 4 day 1 (C4D1), after less than 7 weeks of nivolumab. The patients all showed relapse after autologous stem cell transplantation, while their brentuximab vedotin exposure varied. Assay: immunoSEQ multiplex PCR; the TCRdb copy retains only in-frame clones and omits some. This table holds nearly 25,000 clones, approximately 68% found once. About this clone itself: Its specificity is unknown.

Per the germline V gene, CDR1 is SGHTA and CDR2 is FQGTGA. V lost 3 bases, J lost 6 bases, and 23 bases lay in between. This CDR3 is built from 17 residues. The rearrangement uses TRBV7-3 and TRBJ1-2; D possibly corresponds to TRBD1 (5 bases). The sequence came from a human donor with classical Hodgkin lymphoma. The sequencing here drew on peripheral blood mononuclear cells (PBMCs), taken before the fourth cycle of nivolumab. The CDR3 nucleotides read TGTGCCAGCAGCTTCCCGCCCCCGGCAGGGTCAAGGAATGGCTACACCTTC. Its protein is CASSFPPPAGSRNGYTF. Full variable domain (missing parts from reference TRBV7-3 and TRBJ1-2): GAGVSQTPSNKVTEKGKYVELRCDPISGHTALYWYRQSLGQGPEFLIYFQGTGAADDSGLPNDRFFAVRPEGSVSTLKIQRTERGDSAVYLCASSFPPPAGSRNGYTFGSGTRLTVV.